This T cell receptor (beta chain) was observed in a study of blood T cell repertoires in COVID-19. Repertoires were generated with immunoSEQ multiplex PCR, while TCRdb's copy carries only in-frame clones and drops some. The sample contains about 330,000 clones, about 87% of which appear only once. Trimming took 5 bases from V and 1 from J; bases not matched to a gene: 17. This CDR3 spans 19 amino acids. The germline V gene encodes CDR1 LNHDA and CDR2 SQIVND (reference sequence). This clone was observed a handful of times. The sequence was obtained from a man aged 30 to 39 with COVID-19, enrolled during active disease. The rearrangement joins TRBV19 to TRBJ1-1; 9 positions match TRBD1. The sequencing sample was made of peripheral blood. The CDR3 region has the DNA TGTGCCAGTAGTGCAAGTCGACAGGGGGAGGCCCTGCCGAACACTGAAGCTTTCTTT. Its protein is CASSASRQGEALPNTEAFF. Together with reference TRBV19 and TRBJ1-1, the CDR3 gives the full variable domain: DGGITQSPKYLFRKEGQNVTLSCEQNLNHDAMYWYRQDPGQGLRLIYYSQIVNDFQKGDIAEGYSVSREKKESFPLTVTSAQKNPTAFYLCASSASRQGEALPNTEAFFGQGTRLTVV.